A single sample gave rise to the 28 T cell receptor beta chains below, sequenced in a study of T cells after yellow fever vaccination. TCRdb re-called the 5' RACE reads through MiXCR, storing one row per CDR3 protein. The sample has around 500,000 distinct CDR3 sequences; roughly 22% are singletons. The specimen comprised PBMCs, sampled more than 20 days after the first yellow fever vaccination. The receptors were gathered from a man aged 18-30 years who received the YFV17D yellow fever vaccine.

This clonotype has just a few counts. The V gene is TRBV4-2, the J gene TRBJ2-3; 8 nucleotides align to TRBD2. Germline CDR1 reads LGHNA; CDR2 reads YNFKEQ. The CDR3 has 17 residues. The V segment lost 1 base and the J segment 3 bases; nucleotides outside the gene matches: 9. The CDR3 region is CASSQARGGGRTDTQYF. CDR3 in DNA: TGTGCCAGCAGCCAAGCCCGGGGCGGGGGGAGGACAGATACGCAGTATTTT.

This clonotype was seen a handful of times. The J gene is TRBJ2-5, the V gene TRBV10-3; 7 bases are a match to TRBD1. V trimming: 8 bases; J trimming: 1 base; junction bases outside the gene matches: 1. Per germline, CDR1 ENHRY and CDR2 SYGVKD. This CDR3 region has 12 residues. This CDR3 is CAIGTAQETQYF. CDR3 nucleotides: TGTGCCATCGGGACAGCCCAAGAGACCCAGTACTTC.

The chain employs TRBV12-3 or TRBV12-4 and TRBJ1-5; weak D call: TRBD1 (5 bases). The CDR3 runs to 14 residues. V was pared by 3 bases and J by 3 bases, with 9 bases between. The CDR3 DNA reads as TGTGCCAGCAGTTTTAAGACAGACAATCAGCCCCAGCATTTT. Residues: CASSFKTDNQPQHF.

J is TRBJ1-5 and V is TRBV12-3 or TRBV12-4, with D unresolved. The V end lost 1 base, the J end lost 1 base, and 5 bases lay between the germline ends. There are 14 residues in the CDR3. The CDR3 nucleotides are TGTGCCAGCAGTTTAGGATCAAGCAATCAGCCCCAGCATTTT. Translated: CASSLGSSNQPQHF.

This clonotype was recorded a few times. This chain joins TRBV5-1 and TRBJ2-3, with a possible D match to TRBD1 (6 bases). Germline V gene lookup returns CDR1 SGHRS and CDR2 YFSETQ. This CDR3 has 17 residues. V was shortened by 2 bases and J by 1 base, with 17 bases between the two germline ends. CDR3 DNA sequence: TGCGCCAGCAGCTTACCCAGTGGACAGACTCGCACAGATACGCAGTATTTT. Translating it yields CASSLPSGQTRTDTQYF.

The rearrangement joins TRBV4-1 to TRBJ2-1; 12 bases map to TRBD2. The V segment lost 4 bases and the J segment 6 bases; nucleotides outside the gene matches: 10. Germline V CDR1 and CDR2: MGHRA, YSYEKL. The CDR3 is 17 residues long. In DNA form, the CDR3 reads TGCGCCAGCAGCCCACTGATTTCACTAGCGGGGGGCAATGAGCAGTTCTTC. This translates into CASSPLISLAGGNEQFF.

This rearrangement joins TRBV30 to TRBJ2-5; D is uncertain. Germline CDR1 is GTSNPN and CDR2 is SVGIG (reference sequence). There are 16 residues in the CDR3. V gave up 0 bases and J gave up 2 bases, with 16 bases separating them. The CDR3 nucleotides are TGTGCCTGGAGTGTAGGAGTTTTTGCATTGCAAGAGACCCAGTACTTC. Translation: CAWSVGVFALQETQYF.

This clonotype has just a few counts. The gene calls are TRBV20-1 and TRBJ2-3; no firm D call. This CDR3 is built from 11 residues. The V end lost 5 bases, the J end lost 8 bases, and 11 bases lay between the germline ends. Per germline, CDR1 DFQATT and CDR2 SNEGSKA (reference sequence). In DNA, the CDR3 is TGCAGTGCTCCCTATCCTCCTACGCAGTATTTT. Its translation is CSAPYPPTQYF.

This chain links TRBV20-1 with TRBJ2-1; 11 bases map to TRBD2. The CDR3 contains 14 residues. Germline loops: CDR1 DFQATT, CDR2 SNEGSKA (reference sequence). Unmatched junction bases numbered 6, after V lost 3 bases and J lost 8 bases. In DNA form, the CDR3 reads TGCAGTGCTAGTAGCGGGGGGGTCATAGATGAGCAGTTCTTC. Protein: CSASSGGVIDEQFF.

The chain has TRBV4-1 and TRBJ2-2; D is unresolved. The V and J ends lost 5 bases and 4 bases respectively, with 17 bases between them. From germline, CDR1 is MGHRA and CDR2 YSYEKL. This CDR3 has 16 amino acids. Here the CDR3 reads CASSFKALPGTGELFF. The DNA for the CDR3 is TGCGCCAGCAGCTTCAAGGCCCTCCCAGGCACCGGGGAGCTGTTTTTT.

This chain uses TRBV3-1 with TRBJ1-4, with 11 nucleotides matching TRBD1. The CDR3 spans 15 residues. J lost 8 bases, V lost 4 bases, and 6 bases had no gene match. CDR1 is LGHDT and CDR2 is YNNKEL in the germline V gene (reference sequence). CDR3 coding DNA: TGTGCCAGCAGCCGAAGGGGACAGGGGGGAGAAAAACTGTTTTTT. This codes for CASSRRGQGGEKLFF.

In this sample, this clonotype turned up many times. V and J are TRBV9 and TRBJ1-6; no clear D gene. Deletions cut 3 bases from V and 5 bases from J, with 6 bases between. The V gene's germline CDR1 is SGDLS and CDR2 YYNGEE. This CDR3 is built from 13 residues. The chain's CDR3 is CASSATDNSPLHF. Here the CDR3 DNA reads TGTGCCAGCAGCGCAACGGATAATTCACCCCTCCACTTT.

The J gene is TRBJ1-3, the V gene TRBV4-3; tentatively, D is TRBD1 (5 bases). Germline assignment: CDR1 LGHNA and CDR2 YSLEER. The CDR3 totals 17 residues. Trimming removed 0 bases from V and 3 bases from J, with 15 bases in between. The CDR3 region is CASSQEGEGLYGNTIYF. The DNA for the CDR3 is TGCGCCAGCAGCCAAGAAGGGGAGGGGTTGTATGGAAACACCATATATTTT.

This clonotype was seen ten or more times. The chain couples TRBV12-3 or TRBV12-4 to TRBJ1-2; the D gene is possibly TRBD1 (6 bases). V was trimmed by 6 bases and J by 8 bases, leaving 25 bases between them. This CDR3 is built from 16 residues. CDR3 coding DNA: TGTGCCAGCAGCCCTGTCAACTGGGGGCGATGGCCCGGCTACACCTTC. It encodes CASSPVNWGRWPGYTF.

Notes on this clonotype: The junction and the germline gene differ at one end; a read error may be behind it. The CDR3 DNA reads TGCGCCAGCAGCCAAGACAATTCGGCCATGCATTTT. Translation: CASSQDNSAMHF. The genes are TRBV4-3 and TRBJ1-3, with no clear D. The CDR3 consists of 12 residues. Germline lookup yields CDR1 LGHNA and CDR2 YSLEER.

V gene TRBV7-3 combines with J gene TRBJ1-2, with 11 positions matching TRBD1. The length of the CDR3 is 14 residues. J lost 7 bases, V lost 4 bases, and 5 bases had no gene match. Germline-derived CDR1 and CDR2 are SGHTA and FQGTGA. CDR3 DNA: TGTGCCAGCAGCTCGGGACAGGGGGTTTCTGGCTACACCTTC. Translated, it gives CASSSGQGVSGYTF.

This clonotype appeared a few times. V usage is TRBV29-1 and J usage is TRBJ1-4; the D is unclear. Germline-derived CDR1 and CDR2 are SQVTM and ANQGSEA. CDR3 length: 14 residues. Trimming took 7 bases from V and 3 from J, leaving 15 bases between them. The CDR3 spells CSAVSPASNEKLFF. The CDR3, as DNA: TGCAGCGCCGTCTCACCGGCTTCTAATGAAAAACTGTTTTTT.

This clonotype was counted a few times. The genes are TRBV5-1 and TRBJ2-5; no clear D gene. V lost 2 bases, J lost 5 bases, and 10 bases lay in between. Germline V gene lookup returns CDR1 SGHRS and CDR2 YFSETQ. This CDR3 is built from 13 residues. The CDR3 nucleotides read TGCGCCAGCAGCTTAGTGATTGGTGAGACCCAGTACTTC. This gives the protein CASSLVIGETQYF.

This clonotype came up a few times. The CDR3 DNA sequence: TGTGCCAGCAGCTTGTCGGCGGGCTTACTGTTTTTT. Its protein product is CASSLSAGLLFF. The chain combines TRBV5-4 with TRBJ1-4; no definite D call. V was shortened by 1 base and J by 13 bases, with 11 bases between the two germline ends. Germline loops: CDR1 SGHNT, CDR2 YYREEE (reference sequence). The length of the CDR3 is 12 residues.

DNA for the CDR3: TGTGCCATCTCGAGAGAGGGGTGGGCAGATACGCAGTATTTT. It codes for CAISREGWADTQYF. The chain combines TRBV7-8 with TRBJ2-3; D may match TRBD1 or TRBD2 (5 bases each). Looked up from germline, CDR1 is SGHVS and CDR2 is FQNEAQ. The V end was cut by 10 bases, the J end by 4 bases, with 18 bases between. The CDR3 is 14 residues long.

This clonotype was seen only a few times. The V gene is TRBV12-3 or TRBV12-4, the J gene TRBJ2-5; TRBD1 is a possible D gene (6 bases). Trimming took off 1 base at V and 6 bases at J, with 12 bases between the two ends. This CDR3 region has 14 residues. The chain's CDR3 is CASSLGYRAQTQYF. In DNA, the CDR3 is TGTGCCAGCAGTTTAGGGTACAGGGCCCAGACCCAGTACTTC.

This rearrangement joins TRBV6-4 to TRBJ2-1; D might be TRBD2 (6 bases). This CDR3 region has 15 residues. Germline CDR1 reads MRHNA; CDR2 reads SNTAGT. Trimming cost V 6 bases and J 5 bases, with 17 bases left between them. This chain's CDR3 is CASRRDFSTDNEQFF. The CDR3 DNA reads as TGTGCCAGCAGACGGGACTTCTCTACCGACAATGAGCAGTTCTTC.

The chain carries TRBV5-4 and TRBJ2-5, with 8 bases fitting TRBD2. In germline, CDR1 is SGHNT, CDR2 YYREEE (reference sequence). With 0 bases clipped from V and 5 bases from J, the junction kept 9 bases outside the gene matches. The CDR3 covers 16 residues. CDR3 protein: CASSLDWRGAGETQYF. In DNA form, the CDR3 reads TGTGCCAGCAGCTTGGATTGGCGGGGGGCCGGGGAGACCCAGTACTTC.

This clonotype was counted a few times. The gene calls are TRBV20-1 and TRBJ2-3; no reliable D call. Trimming took off 0 bases at V and 7 bases at J, with 17 bases between the two ends. CDR1 and CDR2 from the germline V gene are DFQATT and SNEGSKA (reference sequence). The CDR3 runs to 15 residues. CDR3 in amino acids: CSARDRWVVSYTQYF. CDR3 sequence (DNA): TGCAGTGCTAGAGATCGCTGGGTTGTATCTTATACGCAGTATTTT.

This clonotype was seen a few times. The rearrangement links TRBV6-4 to TRBJ2-2, with 15 bases fitting TRBD2. Germline CDR1 MRHNA, CDR2 SNTAGT. CDR3 length: 22 amino acids. The V gene end was trimmed by 5 bases and the J gene end by 1 base; junction bases not matched to a gene: 17. The CDR3 nucleotides are TGTGCCAGCAGTCTGACGACCTATGGGACTAGCGGGGGGATGCAGAACACCGGGGAGCTGTTTTTT. It is translated as CASSLTTYGTSGGMQNTGELFF.

The CDR3 is CSARYPGNTMNTQYF. DNA of the CDR3: TGCAGTGCTAGATATCCAGGGAACACCATGAATACGCAGTATTTT. The chain carries TRBV20-1 and TRBJ2-3, with a tentative D call TRBD1 (5 bases). CDR1 and CDR2 (germline): DFQATT, SNEGSKA (reference sequence). V shed 2 bases and J shed 7 bases, with 19 bases lying between them. The CDR3 extends over 15 amino acids.

The chain links TRBV5-6 to TRBJ1-2; 7 bases match TRBD1. V gave up 2 bases and J gave up 2 bases; unmatched junction bases: 3. CDR3 length equals 14 residues. Germline V gene data show CDR1 as SGHDT and CDR2 as YYEEEE. This CDR3 is CASSFGTENYGYTF. For the CDR3, the DNA is TGTGCCAGCAGCTTTGGGACAGAGAACTATGGCTACACCTTC.

This clonotype occurred many times. The rearrangement links TRBV6-1 to TRBJ2-3; no definite D call. The V gene lost 2 bases and the J gene lost 9 bases, with 9 bases spanning the gap. Per the germline V gene, CDR1 is MNHNS and CDR2 is SASEGT. The CDR3 loop spans 12 amino acids. The CDR3 sequence is CASSERSGTQYF. Here the CDR3 DNA reads TGTGCCAGCAGTGAAAGGTCAGGCACGCAGTATTTT.